Listed here is a single TCR beta chain. Per the authors' pipeline: The assay estimated nucleated cells by amplifying reference gene primers. Sequencing used immunoSEQ multiplex PCR; TCRdb keeps in-frame clones, though not all of them. For V, J and clone size, that table is used; D and trimming come from the DNA. The sample includes approximately 200,000 clones, approximately 91% of them seen just once. This record belongs to a study of blood T cell repertoires in COVID-19. The overall study: COVID-19 samples from acute and convalescent phases originated in the United States, Italy and Spain. T cells, B-cell-depleted T cells, or PBMCs supplied cDNA or gDNA.

Between the trimmed V and J ends, which lost 8 bases and 4 bases, there was a span of 12 bases. Germline V CDR1 and CDR2: MNHEY, SVGAGI. This CDR3 has 13 amino acids. The chain joins TRBV6-5 to TRBJ1-5; no reliable D call. The sequence came from a woman in her fifties or sixties with acute or convalescent COVID-19. The sample was peripheral blood. The CDR3 region is CASAIQKNQPQHF. Here the CDR3 DNA reads TGTGCCAGCGCTATACAGAAAAATCAGCCCCAGCATTTT.